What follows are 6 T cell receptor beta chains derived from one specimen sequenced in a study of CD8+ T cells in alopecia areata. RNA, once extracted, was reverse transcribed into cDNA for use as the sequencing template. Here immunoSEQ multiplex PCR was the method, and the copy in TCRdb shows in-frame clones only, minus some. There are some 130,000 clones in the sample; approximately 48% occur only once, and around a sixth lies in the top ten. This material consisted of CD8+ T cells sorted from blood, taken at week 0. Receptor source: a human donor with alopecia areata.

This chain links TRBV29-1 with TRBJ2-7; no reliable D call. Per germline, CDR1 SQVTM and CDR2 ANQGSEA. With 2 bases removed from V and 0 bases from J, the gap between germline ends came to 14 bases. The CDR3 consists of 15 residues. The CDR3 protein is CSVETPSSASYEQYF. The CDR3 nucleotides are TGCAGCGTTGAAACCCCCTCGTCGGCCTCCTACGAGCAGTACTTC.

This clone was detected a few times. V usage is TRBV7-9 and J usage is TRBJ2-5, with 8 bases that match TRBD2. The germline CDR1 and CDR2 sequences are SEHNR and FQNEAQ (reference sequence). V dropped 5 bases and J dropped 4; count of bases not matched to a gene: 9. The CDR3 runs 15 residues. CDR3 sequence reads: CASSQYGGARETQYF. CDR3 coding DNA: TGTGCCAGCAGCCAATACGGGGGGGCCAGAGAGACCCAGTACTTC.

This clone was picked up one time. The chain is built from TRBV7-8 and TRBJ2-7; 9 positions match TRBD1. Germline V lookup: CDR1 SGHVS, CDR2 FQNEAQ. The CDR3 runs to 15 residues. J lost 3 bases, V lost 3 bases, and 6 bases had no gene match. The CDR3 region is CASSLGQGANYEQYF. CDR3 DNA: TGTGCCAGCAGCTTGGGACAGGGAGCCAACTACGAGCAGTACTTC.

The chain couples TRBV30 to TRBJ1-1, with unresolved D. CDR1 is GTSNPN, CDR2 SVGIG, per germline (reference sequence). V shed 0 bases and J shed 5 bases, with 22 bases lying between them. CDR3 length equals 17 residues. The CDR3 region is CAWSVFPSSRESTEAFF. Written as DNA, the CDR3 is TGTGCCTGGAGTGTATTCCCCTCATCTAGGGAATCAACTGAAGCTTTCTTT.

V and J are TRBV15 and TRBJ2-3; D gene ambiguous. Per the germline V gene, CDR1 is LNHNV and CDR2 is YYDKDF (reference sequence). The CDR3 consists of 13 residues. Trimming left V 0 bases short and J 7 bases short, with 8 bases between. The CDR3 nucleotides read TGTGCCACCAGCAGAGATGCCAGGTATACGCAGTATTTT. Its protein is CATSRDARYTQYF.

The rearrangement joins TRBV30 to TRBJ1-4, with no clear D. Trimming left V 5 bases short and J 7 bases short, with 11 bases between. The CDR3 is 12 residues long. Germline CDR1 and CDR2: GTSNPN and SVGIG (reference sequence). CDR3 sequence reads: CAWGWGSEKLFF. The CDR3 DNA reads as TGTGCCTGGGGTTGGGGATCTGAAAAACTGTTTTTT.